This T cell receptor (beta chain) was recovered during a study of T cell clonotyping in hematopoietic cell transplantation. Sequenced by immunoSEQ multiplex PCR; TCRdb stores in-frame clones only, minus some. Of 26,000 or so clones listed, approximately 77% are singletons. Study findings and constraints: Higher Inverse Simpson Index values in graft donor and pretransplant recipient predicted broader posttransplant TCR diversity.

Notes on this clone: The antigen remains undetermined.

The CDR3 has 12 residues. From germline, CDR1 is SEHNR and CDR2 FQNEAQ (reference sequence). V gave up 11 bases and J gave up 4 bases; unmatched junction bases: 7. Time point: recipient sample about 28 days before transplant, after cytoreduction. The sequences come from peripheral blood mononuclear cells, collected before stem cell transplant. This sequence originates from a man in his forties with acute myeloid leukemia. Some clones in this sample may be carry-over from other donors' samples. The chain employs TRBV7-9 and TRBJ1-1; 7 nucleotides agree with TRBD1. CDR3: CACSQGPTEAFF. The CDR3 nucleotides read TGTGCCTGCTCACAGGGGCCCACTGAAGCTTTCTTT.